The rows below give T cell receptor beta chains drawn from one sample of a study of cytomegalovirus exposure and HLA in healthy donors. Libraries were prepared by immunoSEQ multiplex PCR; TCRdb keeps only in-frame clonotypes and omits some of them. The top ten hold 1.5% to 2% of the sample, which has about 180,000 clones, around four fifths seen once. Sequencing was performed on PBMCs. The receptors come from a young woman in good health and CMV-seronegative. Each CDR3 is given with its conserved first and last residue. Fields, in order: D gene, V gene, clone size, J gene, CDR3 protein, CDR3 DNA. D genes are given only for firm matches. Some rows have no size entry. The others give once, few or many, or a class for an expanded clone.

TRBD1	TRBV25-1	-	TRBJ2-1	CASSPRQGFNEQFF	TGTGCCAGCAGTCCGCGACAGGGTTTCAATGAGCAGTTCTTC
-	TRBV15	few	TRBJ1-5	CATSTEANQPQHF	TGTGCCACCAGCACCGAGGCGAATCAGCCCCAGCATTTT
TRBD2	TRBV15	-	TRBJ2-5	CATSPTSGEETQYF	TGTGCCACCAGCCCCACTAGCGGCGAAGAGACCCAGTACTTC
-	TRBV30	-	TRBJ1-2	CAWSVLRTMGQFYGYTF	TGTGCCTGGAGTGTACTACGGACGATGGGGCAGTTCTATGGCTACACCTTC
TRBD1	TRBV30	-	TRBJ1-1	CAWSWGQGEAFF	TGTGCCTGGAGTTGGGGACAGGGTGAAGCTTTCTTT
TRBD1	TRBV7-8	-	TRBJ1-4	CASSFQGAGEKLFF	TGTGCCAGCAGCTTTCAGGGGGCTGGTGAAAAACTGTTTTTT
-	TRBV4-1	-	TRBJ2-7	CASSQYLSQGAYEQYF	TGCGCCAGCAGCCAATATTTGTCGCAGGGCGCCTACGAGCAGTACTTC
-	TRBV7-8	few	TRBJ2-7	CASSPKTGIGAYEQYF	TGTGCCAGCAGCCCGAAAACGGGGATCGGGGCCTACGAGCAGTACTTC
-	TRBV7-2	-	TRBJ2-1	CASIPDSSLNEQFF	TGTGCCAGCATCCCGGACTCGTCTTTGAATGAGCAGTTCTTC
-	TRBV6-1	-	TRBJ2-2	CASTRLLNTGELFF	TGTGCCAGCACCCGACTGCTGAACACCGGGGAGCTGTTTTTT
TRBD1	TRBV4-1	-	TRBJ1-1	CASSLGGVQGTGSTEAFF	TGCGCCAGCAGCCTAGGGGGGGTCCAAGGGACAGGGAGCACTGAAGCTTTCTTT
-	TRBV18	-	TRBJ1-1	CASSPGPVSLNTEAFF	TGTGCCAGCTCACCCGGTCCCGTGAGCCTGAACACTGAAGCTTTCTTT
-	TRBV30	-	TRBJ1-6	CAWSVPFTGEDSPLHF	TGTGCCTGGAGTGTACCGTTTACGGGGGAGGATTCACCCCTCCACTTT
-	TRBV2	-	TRBJ1-1	CASSERWGDTEAFF	TGTGCCAGCAGTGAAAGGTGGGGGGACACTGAAGCTTTCTTT
TRBD2	TRBV11-2	-	TRBJ2-2	CASSLVWTSGGTGELFF	TGTGCCAGCAGCTTAGTCTGGACTAGCGGGGGGACCGGGGAGCTGTTTTTT
-	TRBV10-2	-	TRBJ1-2	CASSESGFSNYGYTF	TGCGCCAGCAGTGAGTCTGGCTTTTCTAACTATGGCTACACCTTC
TRBD1	TRBV6-4	-	TRBJ1-5	CASSPQTGGNQPQHF	TGTGCCAGCAGTCCTCAGACAGGGGGCAATCAGCCCCAGCATTTT
-	TRBV11-2	-	TRBJ1-4	CASRENEKLFF	TGTGCCAGCAGGGAGAATGAAAAACTGTTTTTT
-	TRBV10-3	few	TRBJ1-4	CAISLTPPGGTGEKLFF	TGTGCCATCAGTCTTACACCTCCCGGTGGGACTGGTGAAAAACTGTTTTTT
TRBD1	TRBV4-1	-	TRBJ1-3	CASSLSTGGGNTIYF	TGCGCCAGCAGCCTTTCAACAGGGGGAGGAAACACCATATATTTT
-	TRBV7-9	-	TRBJ2-7	CASSLVGSLYEQYF	TGTGCCAGCAGCTTAGTCGGTTCCCTATACGAGCAGTACTTC
-	TRBV6-6	-	TRBJ1-2	CASSYGVAGAPGGYTF	TGTGCCAGCAGTTACGGGGTGGCAGGGGCTCCAGGTGGCTACACCTTC
-	TRBV11-2	-	TRBJ2-5	CASSFTRQETQYF	TGTGCCAGCAGCTTTACCAGGCAAGAGACCCAGTACTTC
-	TRBV2	-	TRBJ2-2	CASSVSGSNTGELFF	TGTGCCAGCAGTGTGTCGGGTTCGAACACCGGGGAGCTGTTTTTT
-	TRBV19	-	TRBJ1-4	CASSISIPGPNEKLFF	TGTGCCAGTAGTATCTCGATTCCAGGGCCTAATGAAAAACTGTTTTTT
-	TRBV5-1	-	TRBJ2-2	CASSLEGSGTGELFF	TGCGCCAGCAGCTTGGAGGGGTCGGGCACCGGGGAGCTGTTTTTT
TRBD2	TRBV5-6	-	TRBJ2-1	CASSLAWRLAGGNEQFF	TGTGCCAGCAGCTTGGCCTGGCGGCTAGCGGGGGGCAATGAGCAGTTCTTC
-	TRBV4-1	-	TRBJ1-5	CASSQASSQPQHF	TGCGCCAGCAGCCAAGCCTCGAGTCAGCCCCAGCATTTT
TRBD1	TRBV4-3	-	TRBJ1-1	CASSRGTVFEAFF	TGCGCCAGCAGCCGCGGGACAGTTTTTGAAGCTTTCTTT
-	TRBV19	-	TRBJ2-7	CASSIRGGEQYF	TGTGCCAGTAGTATACGGGGAGGCGAGCAGTACTTC
-	TRBV5-1	-	TRBJ2-5	CASSPTPGSTQYF	TGCGCCAGCAGCCCCACCCCGGGGTCTACCCAGTACTTC
-	TRBV19	-	TRBJ1-2	CASSIREGPRHNFYGYTF	TGTGCCAGTAGTATTAGGGAGGGCCCAAGACATAACTTTTATGGCTACACCTTC
-	TRBV29-1	once	TRBJ1-1	CSGAGTPNTEAFF	TGCAGCGGAGCCGGGACACCGAACACTGAAGCTTTCTTT
-	TRBV27	-	TRBJ1-1	CASSLGQTNTEAFF	TGTGCCAGCAGTTTAGGACAGACGAACACTGAAGCTTTCTTT
TRBD2	TRBV5-6	-	TRBJ2-5	CASSLFASGAFWETQYF	TGTGCCAGCAGCTTGTTCGCTAGCGGGGCCTTCTGGGAGACCCAGTACTTC
-	TRBV5-1	-	TRBJ2-1	CASTELSTNEQFF	TGCGCCAGCACAGAACTATCCACCAATGAGCAGTTCTTC
TRBD1	TRBV30	-	TRBJ1-3	CAFYTGGSGNTIYF	TGTGCCTTTTATACAGGGGGCTCTGGAAACACCATATATTTT
-	TRBV13	once	TRBJ2-5	CASSSPGPKETQYF	TGTGCCAGCAGCTCCCCAGGTCCTAAAGAGACCCAGTACTTC
TRBD1	TRBV6-5	once	TRBJ1-2	CASSYRGQGQGCTF	TGTGCCAGCAGTTACAGGGGACAGGGCCAAGGCTGCACCTTC
-	TRBV5-4	-	TRBJ1-6	CASSLFLWEGMNSPLHF	TGTGCCAGCAGCTTGTTTTTGTGGGAGGGGATGAATTCACCCCTCCACTTT
TRBD1	TRBV5-1	-	TRBJ2-5	CASSSSRQGETQYF	TGCGCCAGCAGCTCGTCTAGACAGGGGGAGACCCAGTACTTC